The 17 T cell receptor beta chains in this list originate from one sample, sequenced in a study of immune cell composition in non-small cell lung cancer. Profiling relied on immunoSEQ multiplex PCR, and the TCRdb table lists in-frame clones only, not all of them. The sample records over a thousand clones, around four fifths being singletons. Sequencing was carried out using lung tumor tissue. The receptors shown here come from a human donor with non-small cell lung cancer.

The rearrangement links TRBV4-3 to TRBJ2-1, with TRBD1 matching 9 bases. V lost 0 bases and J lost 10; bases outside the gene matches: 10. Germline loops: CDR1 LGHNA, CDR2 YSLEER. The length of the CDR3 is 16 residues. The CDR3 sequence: CASSQEVGQGPTEQFF. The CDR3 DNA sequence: TGCGCCAGCAGCCAAGAGGTGGGACAGGGCCCCACGGAGCAGTTCTTC.

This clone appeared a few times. The CDR3: CSVGREDGYTF. CDR3 nucleotides: TGCAGCGTTGGCAGGGAAGATGGCTACACCTTC. J is TRBJ1-2 and V is TRBV29-1; maybe TRBD1 (5 bases). The germline CDR1 and CDR2 sequences are SQVTM and ANQGSEA. CDR3 length: 11 amino acids. V lost 4 bases and J 6 bases, leaving 9 bases between the germline ends.

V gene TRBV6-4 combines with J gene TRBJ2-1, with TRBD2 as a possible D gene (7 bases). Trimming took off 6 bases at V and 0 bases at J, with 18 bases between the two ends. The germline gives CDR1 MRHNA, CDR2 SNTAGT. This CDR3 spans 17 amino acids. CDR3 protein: CASSRGAGVSSYNEQFF. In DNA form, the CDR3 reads TGTGCCAGCAGCCGGGGGGCGGGGGTAAGCTCCTACAATGAGCAGTTCTTC.

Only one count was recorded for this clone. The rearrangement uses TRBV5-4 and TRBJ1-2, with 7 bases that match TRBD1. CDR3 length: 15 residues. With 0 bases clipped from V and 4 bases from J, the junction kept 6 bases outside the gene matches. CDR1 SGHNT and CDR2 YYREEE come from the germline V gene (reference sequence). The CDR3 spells CASSLVGQPPYGYTF. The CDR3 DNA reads TGTGCCAGCAGCTTGGTGGGACAGCCCCCCTATGGCTACACCTTC.

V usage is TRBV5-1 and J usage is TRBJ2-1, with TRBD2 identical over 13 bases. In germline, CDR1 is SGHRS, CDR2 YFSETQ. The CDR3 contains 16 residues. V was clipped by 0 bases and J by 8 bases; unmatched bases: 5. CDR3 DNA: TGCGCCAGCAGCTTGGTACTAGCGGGGGGGCGGGATGAGCAGTTCTTC. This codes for CASSLVLAGGRDEQFF.

CDR3 loop: CASSLETPNYGYTF. The CDR3 DNA reads TGCGCCAGCAGCCTGGAAACTCCTAACTATGGCTACACCTTC. The rearrangement links TRBV5-1 to TRBJ1-2; D remains ambiguous. The CDR3 consists of 14 residues. Germline CDR1 reads SGHRS; CDR2 reads YFSETQ. With 4 bases removed from V and 0 bases from J, the gap between germline ends came to 10 bases.

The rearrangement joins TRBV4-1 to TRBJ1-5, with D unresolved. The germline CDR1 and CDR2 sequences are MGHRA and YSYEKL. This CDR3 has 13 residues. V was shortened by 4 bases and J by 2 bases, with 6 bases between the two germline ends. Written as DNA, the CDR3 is TGCGCCAGCAGCCTACCGGGCAATCAGCCCCAGCATTTT. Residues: CASSLPGNQPQHF.

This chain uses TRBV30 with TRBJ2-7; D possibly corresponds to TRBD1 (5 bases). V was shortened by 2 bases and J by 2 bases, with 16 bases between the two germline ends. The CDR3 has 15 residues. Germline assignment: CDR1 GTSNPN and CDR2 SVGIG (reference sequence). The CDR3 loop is CAWSRGRGSPYEQYF. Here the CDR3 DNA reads TGTGCCTGGAGTAGAGGAAGGGGATCCCCCTACGAGCAGTACTTC.

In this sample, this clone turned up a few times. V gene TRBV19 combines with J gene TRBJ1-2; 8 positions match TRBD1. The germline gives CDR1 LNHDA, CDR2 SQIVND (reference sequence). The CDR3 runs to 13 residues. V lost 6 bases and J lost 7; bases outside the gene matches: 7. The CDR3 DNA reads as TGTGCCAGTAGACCTGGACAGGGCACTGGCTACACCTTC. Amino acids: CASRPGQGTGYTF.

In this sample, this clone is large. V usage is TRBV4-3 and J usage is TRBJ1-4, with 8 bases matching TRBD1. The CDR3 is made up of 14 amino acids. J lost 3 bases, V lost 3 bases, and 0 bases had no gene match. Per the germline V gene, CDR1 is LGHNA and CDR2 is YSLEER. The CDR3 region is CASSQDRANEKLFF. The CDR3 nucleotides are TGCGCCAGCAGCCAGGACAGGGCTAATGAAAAACTGTTTTTT.

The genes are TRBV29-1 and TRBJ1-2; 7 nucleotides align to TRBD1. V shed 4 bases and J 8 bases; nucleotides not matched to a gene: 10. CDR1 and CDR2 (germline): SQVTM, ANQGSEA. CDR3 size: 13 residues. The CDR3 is CSVGTGREQGYTF. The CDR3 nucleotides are TGCAGCGTTGGGACAGGAAGAGAGCAGGGCTACACCTTC.

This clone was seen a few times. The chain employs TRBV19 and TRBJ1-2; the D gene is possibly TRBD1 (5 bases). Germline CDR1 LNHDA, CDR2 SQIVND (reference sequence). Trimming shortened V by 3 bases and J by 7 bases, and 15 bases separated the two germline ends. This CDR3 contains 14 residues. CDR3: CASSIGGGIGGYTF. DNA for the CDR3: TGTGCCAGTAGTATCGGCGGGGGGATAGGTGGCTACACCTTC. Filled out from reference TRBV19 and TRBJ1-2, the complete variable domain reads DGGITQSPKYLFRKEGQNVTLSCEQNLNHDAMYWYRQDPGQGLRLIYYSQIVNDFQKGDIAEGYSVSREKKESFPLTVTSAQKNPTAFYLCASSIGGGIGGYTFGSGTRLTVV.

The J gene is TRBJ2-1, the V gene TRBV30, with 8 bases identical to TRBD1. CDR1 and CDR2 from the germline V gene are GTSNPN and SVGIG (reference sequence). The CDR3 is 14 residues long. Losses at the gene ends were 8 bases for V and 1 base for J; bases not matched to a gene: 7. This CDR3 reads CAHLRQGSYNEQFF. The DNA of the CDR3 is TGTGCCCACCTCCGACAGGGGTCCTACAATGAGCAGTTCTTC.

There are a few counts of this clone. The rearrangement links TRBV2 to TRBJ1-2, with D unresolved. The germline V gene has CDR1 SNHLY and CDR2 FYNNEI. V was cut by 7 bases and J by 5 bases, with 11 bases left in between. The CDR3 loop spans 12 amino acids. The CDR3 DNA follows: TGTGCCAGCAATCCTCTCGGGTATGGCTACACCTTC. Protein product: CASNPLGYGYTF.

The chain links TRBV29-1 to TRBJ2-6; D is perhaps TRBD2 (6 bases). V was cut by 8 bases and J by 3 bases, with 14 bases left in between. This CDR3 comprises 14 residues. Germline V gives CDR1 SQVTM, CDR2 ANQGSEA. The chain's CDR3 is CSFLGGGGANVLTF. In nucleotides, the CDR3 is TGCAGCTTCCTCGGGGGTGGTGGGGCCAACGTCCTGACTTTC.

CDR3 region: CASSPSGRSYEQYF. The CDR3 region has the DNA TGTGCCAGCAGCCCCTCCGGCAGGTCCTACGAGCAGTACTTC. J is TRBJ2-7 and V is TRBV7-9; D not certain. Trimming cost V 5 bases and J 1 base, with 12 bases left between them. Germline lookup yields CDR1 SEHNR and CDR2 FQNEAQ (reference sequence). This CDR3 region has 14 residues.

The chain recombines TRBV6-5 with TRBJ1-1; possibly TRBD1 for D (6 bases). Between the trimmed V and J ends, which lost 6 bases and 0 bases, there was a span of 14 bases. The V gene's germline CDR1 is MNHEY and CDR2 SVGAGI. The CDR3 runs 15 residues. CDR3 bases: TGTGCCAGCAGCATGGGGGGGGGCATGAACACTGAAGCTTTCTTT. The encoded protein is CASSMGGGMNTEAFF.